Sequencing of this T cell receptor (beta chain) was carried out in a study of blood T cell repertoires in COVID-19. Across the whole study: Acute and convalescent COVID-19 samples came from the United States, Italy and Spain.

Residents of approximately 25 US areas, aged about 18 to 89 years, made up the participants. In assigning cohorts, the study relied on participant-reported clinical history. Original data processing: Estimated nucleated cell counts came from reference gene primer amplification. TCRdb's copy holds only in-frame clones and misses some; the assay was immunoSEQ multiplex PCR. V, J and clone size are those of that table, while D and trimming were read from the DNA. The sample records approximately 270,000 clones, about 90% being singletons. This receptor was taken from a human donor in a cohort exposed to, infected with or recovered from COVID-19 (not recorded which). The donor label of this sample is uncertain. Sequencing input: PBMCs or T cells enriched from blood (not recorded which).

CDR3 coding DNA: TGCGCCAGCAGCTTGTCCAGACAGGGAAGTACTGAAGCTTTCTTT. Encoded protein: CASSLSRQGSTEAFF. V is TRBV5-1 and J is TRBJ1-1, with 7 nucleotides matching TRBD1. The germline CDR1 and CDR2 sequences are SGHRS and YFSETQ. V lost 1 base to trimming and J lost 5 bases; unmatched junction nucleotides: 8. This CDR3 has 15 residues.